A single sample is the source of the 27 T cell receptor beta chains below, sequenced in a study of CD8+ T cells in alopecia areata. The sequencing template was cDNA reverse transcribed from extracted RNA. Using immunoSEQ multiplex PCR, the repertoire was profiled, and TCRdb retains in-frame clones only, with some absent. The sample has approximately 180,000 clones, roughly three fifths seen once; the top ten hold approximately 1.4%. The treatment denotes: oral pan-JAK inhibitor, 5-10 mg twice daily. Sequencing used CD4+ T cells sorted from blood, obtained at week 49, from a patient treated with tofacitinib. Receptor source: a human donor with alopecia areata.

V and J are TRBV9 and TRBJ1-2; TRBD1 agrees at 9 bases. Losses at the gene ends were 3 bases for V and 4 bases for J; bases not matched to a gene: 4. CDR1 SGDLS and CDR2 YYNGEE come from the germline V gene. The CDR3 runs 14 residues. CDR3 DNA sequence: TGTGCCAGCAGCGCAGGGACAGGGCCCTATGGCTACACCTTC. Its protein is CASSAGTGPYGYTF.

V is TRBV29-1 and J is TRBJ2-1; D might be TRBD1 (5 bases). The germline V gene has CDR1 SQVTM and CDR2 ANQGSEA. This CDR3 has 12 residues. The V gene lost 7 bases and the J gene lost 4 bases, with 11 bases spanning the gap. As DNA, the CDR3 is TGCAGCGGCGGACACCAATACAATGAGCAGTTCTTC. It yields the protein CSGGHQYNEQFF.

Only one count was recorded for this clone. The J gene is TRBJ1-4, the V gene TRBV27, with D perhaps matching TRBD1 (5 bases). In germline, CDR1 is MNHEY, CDR2 SMNVEV (reference sequence). The CDR3 totals 15 residues. V dropped 3 bases and J dropped 4 bases, with 12 bases sitting between them. The CDR3: CASSFSGSNNEKLFF. The CDR3 DNA follows: TGTGCCAGCAGTTTTTCAGGGTCGAATAATGAAAAACTGTTTTTT.

The chain combines TRBV9 with TRBJ2-6, with 7 bases lining up with TRBD2. V lost 0 bases to trimming and J lost 0 bases; unmatched junction nucleotides: 9. CDR1 is SGDLS, CDR2 YYNGEE, per germline. This CDR3 has 19 amino acids. The CDR3 sequence is CASSVGAGLPRSGANVLTF. CDR3 nucleotide sequence: TGTGCCAGCAGCGTAGGGGCGGGACTACCCCGCTCTGGGGCCAACGTCCTGACTTTC.

This clone was observed a handful of times. The V gene is TRBV29-1, the J gene TRBJ1-6; TRBD1 is a possible D gene (5 bases). Germline assignment: CDR1 SQVTM and CDR2 ANQGSEA. The CDR3 totals 13 residues. V lost 0 bases to trimming and J lost 6 bases, with 6 bases between them. In DNA, the CDR3 is TGCAGCGTTGAAGAGACAGCTAATTCACCCCTCCACTTT. Its translation: CSVEETANSPLHF.

The J gene is TRBJ1-5, the V gene TRBV30; tentative D call: TRBD1 (5 bases). With 2 bases removed from V and 7 bases from J, the gap between germline ends came to 12 bases. Germline loops: CDR1 GTSNPN, CDR2 SVGIG (reference sequence). The CDR3 consists of 13 residues. The CDR3 protein is CAWSSGGGQPQHF. The CDR3 nucleotides read TGTGCCTGGAGTTCGGGTGGGGGACAGCCCCAGCATTTT.

The V and J genes are TRBV7-9 and TRBJ1-4; D ambiguous. The germline gives CDR1 SEHNR, CDR2 FQNEAQ (reference sequence). V was pared by 5 bases and J by 0 bases, with 13 bases between. The CDR3 sequence is 16 residues long. This CDR3 is CASSRMMPATNEKLFF. The CDR3 bases are TGTGCCAGCAGCCGAATGATGCCCGCAACTAATGAAAAACTGTTTTTT.

The chain recombines TRBV4-3 with TRBJ2-3, with D possibly matching TRBD1 (5 bases). Germline loops: CDR1 LGHNA, CDR2 YSLEER. Trimming removed 0 bases at V and 5 bases at J, with 12 bases between. There are 15 residues in the CDR3. The CDR3 DNA is TGCGCCAGCAGCCAAGATCCACAGGAACGAGATACGCAGTATTTT. It translates to CASSQDPQERDTQYF.

This rearrangement joins TRBV15 to TRBJ1-1, with 8 bases aligning to TRBD1. Trimming cost V 1 base and J 3 bases; bases outside gene matches: 7. The germline V gene has CDR1 LNHNV and CDR2 YYDKDF (reference sequence). CDR3 length equals 16 residues. CDR3 bases: TGTGCCACCAGCAGAGTTGGACAGGGCGTCTACACTGAAGCTTTCTTT. Its translation: CATSRVGQGVYTEAFF.

The chain combines TRBV9 with TRBJ2-5, with TRBD2 matching over 11 bases. This CDR3 contains 16 residues. V trimming: 2 bases; J trimming: 0 bases; junction bases outside the gene matches: 3. CDR1 and CDR2 from the germline V gene are SGDLS and YYNGEE. CDR3 protein: CASSVSSGGHQETQYF. CDR3 nucleotide sequence: TGTGCCAGCAGCGTCTCTAGCGGGGGGCACCAAGAGACCCAGTACTTC.

In this sample, this clone turned up a few times. V usage is TRBV5-1 and J usage is TRBJ2-1; TRBD2 matches at 8 bases. Germline CDR1 reads SGHRS; CDR2 reads YFSETQ. V lost 4 bases and J lost 10; bases outside the gene matches: 7. The CDR3 is 13 amino acids. CDR3 loop: CASSVSSGEEQFF. The CDR3 DNA reads TGCGCCAGCAGCGTCAGTAGCGGGGAAGAGCAGTTCTTC.

The CDR3 region is CATSRGMGTATYNEQFF. CDR3 bases: TGTGCCACCAGCAGGGGGATGGGGACAGCAACCTACAATGAGCAGTTCTTC. The chain joins TRBV15 to TRBJ2-1, with TRBD1 matching 7 bases. The CDR3 consists of 17 residues. Trimming took 3 bases from V and 2 from J; bases not matched to a gene: 10. CDR1 is LNHNV, CDR2 YYDKDF, per germline (reference sequence).

This clone has only a few counts. The V and J genes are TRBV2 and TRBJ2-6; D call uncertain. CDR1 is SNHLY, CDR2 FYNNEI, per germline. V lost 3 bases and J lost 0, with 6 bases in between. This CDR3 spans 15 amino acids. The CDR3 DNA follows: TGTGCCAGCAGTGATTGGAGCTCTGGGGCCAACGTCCTGACTTTC. Translated: CASSDWSSGANVLTF.

The V gene is TRBV29-1, the J gene TRBJ2-7; 7 bases agree with TRBD1. The germline V gene encodes CDR1 SQVTM and CDR2 ANQGSEA. The CDR3 totals 13 residues. V trimming: 6 bases; J trimming: 2 bases; junction bases outside the gene matches: 7. Here the CDR3 DNA reads TGCAGCGTAGGGGGACAGATGACCTACGAGCAGTACTTC. Its protein product is CSVGGQMTYEQYF.

The genes are TRBV7-7 and TRBJ2-5; 9 bases are a match to TRBD1. CDR3 length: 14 residues. Germline CDR1 and CDR2: SSHAT and FNYEAQ (reference sequence). Trimming took 5 bases from V and 7 from J; bases not matched to a gene: 8. The CDR3 DNA sequence: TGTGCCAGCAGCGTTGGACAGGGGTCTGGGACCCAGTACTTC. Protein product: CASSVGQGSGTQYF.

J is TRBJ1-1 and V is TRBV5-1; 9 bases agree with TRBD1. The germline V gene has CDR1 SGHRS and CDR2 YFSETQ. J lost 2 bases, V lost 5 bases, and 7 bases had no gene match. The CDR3 sequence is 15 residues long. This CDR3 reads CASRPGTGTNTEAFF. The CDR3 DNA follows: TGCGCCAGCAGACCAGGGACAGGGACCAACACTGAAGCTTTCTTT.

This clone was counted a few times. The rearrangement joins TRBV6-5 to TRBJ1-2; weak D call: TRBD1 (5 bases). This CDR3 has 14 amino acids. V was clipped by 6 bases and J by 8 bases, with 19 bases between them. Germline CDR1 is MNHEY and CDR2 is SVGAGI. This CDR3 reads CASSPPGHADGYTF. The CDR3 region has the DNA TGTGCCAGCAGCCCACCAGGGCATGCGGACGGCTACACCTTC.

This rearrangement joins TRBV29-1 to TRBJ1-1; D might be TRBD1 (6 bases). The CDR3 is 14 residues long. Trimming took 4 bases from V and 3 from J, leaving 15 bases between them. Looked up from germline, CDR1 is SQVTM and CDR2 is ANQGSEA. CDR3 nucleotides: TGCAGCGTTGCGAAACAGGGAGGGTACACTGAAGCTTTCTTT. This gives the protein CSVAKQGGYTEAFF.

The chain recombines TRBV4-3 with TRBJ2-7; unclear D gene. Trimming cost V 3 bases and J 2 bases, with 11 bases left between them. The germline gives CDR1 LGHNA, CDR2 YSLEER. The CDR3 consists of 14 residues. In nucleotides, the CDR3 is TGCGCCAGCAGCCAGGTACCTGGACCCTACGAGCAGTACTTC. Protein product: CASSQVPGPYEQYF.

The chain joins TRBV4-2 to TRBJ2-5; TRBD1 matches at 7 bases. This CDR3 has 18 residues. Per germline, CDR1 LGHNA and CDR2 YNFKEQ. The trim removed 4 bases at V and 4 bases at J, leaving 18 bases unmatched. The CDR3 loop reads CASSPTGRGSPTGETQYF. The CDR3 nucleotides read TGTGCCAGCAGCCCGACAGGGAGAGGAAGCCCCACGGGAGAGACCCAGTACTTC.

The chain links TRBV7-8 to TRBJ2-7; 9 nucleotides match TRBD2. This CDR3 has 16 residues. J gave up 0 bases and V 1 base, and 4 bases lay outside the gene matches. The V gene's germline CDR1 is SGHVS and CDR2 FQNEAQ. CDR3 DNA: TGTGCCAGCAGCTTAGAAGGGACTAGCTACTCCTACGAGCAGTACTTC. The encoded protein is CASSLEGTSYSYEQYF.

This clone has just a few counts. The V call is TRBV7-2, the J call TRBJ2-2, with D uncertain. The CDR3 is made up of 14 amino acids. Trimming took off 4 bases at V and 5 bases at J, with 11 bases between the two ends. Per germline, CDR1 SGHTA and CDR2 FQGNSA. The CDR3: CASSSRIRTGELFF. The CDR3 DNA follows: TGTGCCAGCAGCTCTCGAATAAGAACCGGGGAGCTGTTTTTT.

The CDR3 nucleotides are TGTGCCAGCAGTTTACGACAGGCGAACACTGAAGCTTTCTTT. Translated: CASSLRQANTEAFF. The chain employs TRBV27 and TRBJ1-1, with D possibly being TRBD1 (6 bases). There are 14 residues in the CDR3. V was pared by 2 bases and J by 1 base, with 8 bases between. The germline V gene has CDR1 MNHEY and CDR2 SMNVEV (reference sequence).

The chain is built from TRBV19 and TRBJ1-1; 8 bases map to TRBD1. The germline CDR1 and CDR2 sequences are LNHDA and SQIVND (reference sequence). CDR3 size: 14 residues. The J segment lost 4 bases and the V segment lost 3 bases, leaving 4 bases of the junction unmatched. DNA of the CDR3: TGTGCCAGTAGTATCCTCGGGACAGGCACTGAAGCTTTCTTT. Translating gives CASSILGTGTEAFF. Variable domain in full (rest from reference TRBV19 and TRBJ1-1): DGGITQSPKYLFRKEGQNVTLSCEQNLNHDAMYWYRQDPGQGLRLIYYSQIVNDFQKGDIAEGYSVSREKKESFPLTVTSAQKNPTAFYLCASSILGTGTEAFFGQGTRLTVV.

The V gene is TRBV5-1, the J gene TRBJ2-5; TRBD2 is a possible D gene (6 bases). The germline V gene encodes CDR1 SGHRS and CDR2 YFSETQ. The V and J ends lost 2 bases and 1 base respectively, with 9 bases between them. The CDR3 runs 14 residues. The CDR3 protein is CASSLYSGQETQYF. CDR3 sequence (DNA): TGCGCCAGCAGCTTATATAGCGGCCAAGAGACCCAGTACTTC.

The chain recombines TRBV10-3 with TRBJ2-1; 11 bases map to TRBD2. CDR3 length: 19 residues. In germline, CDR1 is ENHRY, CDR2 SYGVKD. The V segment lost 7 bases and the J segment 0 bases; nucleotides outside the gene matches: 14. CDR3 in DNA: TGTGCCATCATTAAGGTGGCTAGCGGGGGGAGGAGCTCCTACAATGAGCAGTTCTTC. Its translation: CAIIKVASGGRSSYNEQFF.

This clone came up a few times. The rearrangement joins TRBV29-1 to TRBJ2-7, with a possible D match to TRBD1 (6 bases). Trimming stripped 4 bases from V and 1 base from J, with 14 bases between. CDR1 and CDR2 from the germline V gene are SQVTM and ANQGSEA. The CDR3 is 14 residues long. CDR3 protein: CSVVQGTGSYEQYF. Here the CDR3 DNA reads TGCAGCGTTGTACAGGGCACGGGGTCCTACGAGCAGTACTTC.